The 8 T cell receptor beta chains in this list originate from one sample, sequenced in a study of blood T cell repertoires in COVID-19. TCRdb's table, derived via immunoSEQ multiplex PCR, lists solely in-frame clones and lacks some. The sample holds 100,000 or so clones; approximately 80% are singletons and the top ten take about 4.3%. The sequenced sample consisted of peripheral blood. Receptors originate from a man in his sixties with acute or convalescent COVID-19.

CDR3 sequence: CAISDYSGISYNEQFF. The CDR3 nucleotides are TGTGCCATCAGTGATTATAGCGGGATCTCCTACAATGAGCAGTTCTTC. The chain recombines TRBV10-3 with TRBJ2-1, with 8 bases aligning to TRBD2. The V and J ends lost 3 bases and 0 bases, in that order; junction bases with no gene match: 4. Germline values: CDR1 ENHRY, CDR2 SYGVKD. There are 16 residues in the CDR3.

This clone was counted a few times. The genes are TRBV9 and TRBJ1-2; no clear D gene. Trimming removed 0 bases at V and 2 bases at J, with 14 bases between. CDR1 is SGDLS, CDR2 YYNGEE, per germline. The CDR3 runs 16 residues. The CDR3 DNA sequence: TGTGCCAGCAGCGTAGGGGGAGAGATCGGAAACTATGGCTACACCTTC. Residues: CASSVGGEIGNYGYTF.

This clone has a single count. The chain joins TRBV6-5 to TRBJ2-2; TRBD1 is a possible D gene (5 bases). V was cut by 7 bases and J by 1 base, with 13 bases left in between. The CDR3 contains 15 residues. In germline, CDR1 is MNHEY, CDR2 SVGAGI. In nucleotides, the CDR3 is TGTGCCAGCAATAGTTGGCAGGGGAACACCGGGGAGCTGTTTTTT. Amino acid sequence: CASNSWQGNTGELFF.

The V and J genes are TRBV4-3 and TRBJ2-2; 7 bases agree with TRBD1. This CDR3 has 14 residues. Germline-derived CDR1 and CDR2 are LGHNA and YSLEER. V was clipped by 2 bases and J by 8 bases; unmatched bases: 5. The CDR3 is CASSQLQGLGELFF. Written as DNA, the CDR3 is TGCGCCAGCAGCCAACTACAGGGGTTAGGGGAGCTGTTTTTT.

The rearrangement uses TRBV4-3 and TRBJ2-6; D not certain. CDR1 LGHNA and CDR2 YSLEER come from the germline V gene. V lost 0 bases and J 0 bases, leaving 6 bases between the germline ends. This CDR3 contains 16 residues. The CDR3 loop reads CASSQDHHSGANVLTF. The CDR3 DNA reads TGCGCCAGCAGCCAAGACCATCACTCTGGGGCCAACGTCCTGACTTTC.

The chain has TRBV19 and TRBJ1-2; D is perhaps TRBD1 (5 bases). The CDR3 extends over 13 amino acids. The V and J ends lost 4 bases and 5 bases respectively, with 11 bases between them. Germline lookup yields CDR1 LNHDA and CDR2 SQIVND (reference sequence). CDR3 coding DNA: TGTGCCAGTAGTACGGGGGTACTATATGGCTACACCTTC. This sequence encodes CASSTGVLYGYTF.

V is TRBV24-1 and J is TRBJ2-1; 9 bases align to TRBD2. The CDR3 consists of 16 residues. Per the germline V gene, CDR1 is KGHDR and CDR2 is SFDVKD. V shed 0 bases, J shed 9 bases, and the junction held 8 bases outside the gene matches. The CDR3 sequence is CATSDLVGGRVGEQFF. The CDR3 DNA is TGTGCCACCAGTGATTTGGTAGGCGGGAGGGTAGGTGAGCAGTTCTTC.

The gene calls are TRBV6-5 and TRBJ2-1, with 8 bases identical to TRBD1. This CDR3 is 16 amino acids long. Per germline, CDR1 MNHEY and CDR2 SVGAGI. The V and J ends lost 4 bases and 5 bases, in that order; junction bases with no gene match: 10. The CDR3 DNA sequence: TGTGCCAGCAGTTCCCGGACAGGGCGGACTGACAATGAGCAGTTCTTC. This translates into CASSSRTGRTDNEQFF.